This T cell receptor beta chain was identified in a study of technical replicates of blood from several donors. The repertoire was sequenced with immunoSEQ multiplex PCR; TCRdb's copy has only in-frame clones and lacks some. The repertoire includes tens of thousands of clones, 70% to 90% of them detected once, and around 4% sits in the top ten. The source is a human donor in good health. Some clones in this sample may be carry-over from other donors' samples. The sample consisted of PBMCs.

The CDR3, as DNA: TGTGCCTGGAGCTCGGGGGGTAGTTGGGGCGAGCAGTACTTC. Protein: CAWSSGGSWGEQYF. The chain is built from TRBV30 and TRBJ2-7, with 7 bases lining up with TRBD2. After removal of 3 bases from V and 6 bases from J, the junction contained 11 bases not matched to a gene. Germline V gene lookup returns CDR1 GTSNPN and CDR2 SVGIG (reference sequence). The CDR3 is 14 residues long.